One TCR beta chain is described in this entry. Its antigen is not identified. A much more abundant neighbour one base away suggests this may be a read error. The data are from a study of CD8 T cells in ankylosing spondylitis. Study findings and constraints: Clones linked to disease were reported to show significant enrichment in matched ankylosing spondylitis synovial fluid.

Library preparation for TCR beta used quantitative 5'-RACE with molecular barcodes. From the 5' RACE reads, TCRdb called clonotypes with MiXCR, one entry per CDR3 protein. The sample lists under 250,000 distinct CDR3 sequences, roughly 8.2% occurring once. The germline V gene encodes CDR1 KGHDR and CDR2 SFDVKD. CDR3 length: 19 residues. The rearrangement joins TRBV24-1 to TRBJ1-2, with D hard to call. This TCR came from a female donor with ankylosing spondylitis or in good health (not recorded which). The specimen was blood, either unsorted or a sorted T cell fraction (not recorded which). CDR3 loop: CASSLAHTVGGEFRNGYTF. In DNA, the CDR3 is TGTGCCAGCAGTTTAGCGCACACGGTCGGTGGCGAATTTCGAAATGGCTACACCTTC.